What follows are 20 T cell receptor beta chains derived from one specimen sequenced in a study of blood T cell repertoires in COVID-19. Produced via immunoSEQ multiplex PCR; TCRdb's table is partial and in-frame only. The sample holds approximately 230,000 clones, approximately 83% seen once. The sequenced sample consisted of peripheral blood. All receptors derive from an elderly man with acute or convalescent COVID-19.

The V and J genes are TRBV7-3 and TRBJ2-6; TRBD1 might be the D (5 bases). The germline CDR1 and CDR2 sequences are SGHTA and FQGTGA. With 1 base removed from V and 2 bases from J, the gap between germline ends came to 9 bases. This CDR3 is built from 16 residues. The CDR3 here is CASSLKAGTGANVLTF. The DNA for the CDR3 is TGTGCCAGCAGCTTAAAGGCAGGGACTGGGGCCAACGTCCTGACTTTC.

The rearrangement links TRBV28 to TRBJ1-1; a possible D gene is TRBD1 (5 bases). The germline V gene has CDR1 MDHEN and CDR2 SYDVKM. CDR3 length equals 15 residues. V shed 2 bases and J shed 1 base, with 11 bases lying between them. The chain's CDR3 is CASSLGRVRNTEAFF. The DNA for the CDR3 is TGTGCCAGCAGTTTAGGCAGGGTCAGGAACACTGAAGCTTTCTTT.

The rearrangement uses TRBV9 and TRBJ1-3; maybe TRBD1 (5 bases). V was shortened by 0 bases and J by 0 bases, with 10 bases between the two germline ends. CDR1 and CDR2 (germline): SGDLS, YYNGEE. The CDR3 extends over 16 amino acids. The CDR3 DNA reads as TGTGCCAGCAGCGTAGAACAAGGGGACTCTGGAAACACCATATATTTT. The encoded protein is CASSVEQGDSGNTIYF.

The chain combines TRBV28 with TRBJ1-5, with unresolved D. The CDR3 has 13 amino acids. Germline-derived CDR1 and CDR2 are MDHEN and SYDVKM. Between the trimmed V and J ends, which lost 5 bases and 0 bases, there was a span of 5 bases. CDR3 coding DNA: TGTGCCAGCAGTCTAGATAGCAATCAGCCCCAGCATTTT. Translation gives CASSLDSNQPQHF.

V and J are TRBV7-9 and TRBJ2-1, with 13 bases lining up with TRBD2. The V gene's germline CDR1 is SEHNR and CDR2 FQNEAQ (reference sequence). The CDR3 extends over 16 amino acids. Trimming removed 5 bases from V and 6 bases from J; junction bases left unmatched: 7. The CDR3 sequence is CASSPAGTSGANEQFF. In nucleotides, the CDR3 is TGTGCCAGCAGCCCGGCAGGGACTAGCGGGGCCAATGAGCAGTTCTTC. The full variable domain, in which reference TRBV7-9 and TRBJ2-1 provide the parts outside the CDR3, is DTGVSQNPRHKITKRGQNVTFRCDPISEHNRLYWYRQTLGQGPEFLTYFQNEAQLEKSRLLSDRFSAERPKGSFSTLEIQRTEQGDSAMYLCASSPAGTSGANEQFFGPGTRLTVL.

This clone was seen once. This chain joins TRBV24-1 and TRBJ1-2; 7 bases match TRBD1. The V segment lost 6 bases and the J segment 8 bases; nucleotides outside the gene matches: 2. Germline V gene data show CDR1 as KGHDR and CDR2 as SFDVKD. The CDR3 is 11 residues long. CDR3 DNA sequence: TGTGCCACCAGTCAGGGGGTCGGCTACACCTTC. Amino acids: CATSQGVGYTF.

The V gene is TRBV5-4, the J gene TRBJ2-3; 12 bases match TRBD2. Losses at the gene ends were 2 bases for V and 6 bases for J; bases not matched to a gene: 10. The germline V gene encodes CDR1 SGHNT and CDR2 YYREEE (reference sequence). This CDR3 has 17 residues. CDR3 sequence reads: CASSLRASGGAIDTQYF. DNA of the CDR3: TGTGCCAGCAGCTTAAGAGCTAGCGGGGGGGCCATCGATACGCAGTATTTT. Complete variable domain (other parts from reference TRBV5-4 and TRBJ2-3): ETGVTQSPTHLIKTRGQQVTLRCSSQSGHNTVSWYQQALGQGPQFIFQYYREEENGRGNFPPRFSGLQFPNYSSELNVNALELDDSALYLCASSLRASGGAIDTQYFGPGTRLTVL.

This clone showed up just once. The chain carries TRBV24-1 and TRBJ2-5; TRBD2 matches 7 bases. This CDR3 spans 15 amino acids. V trimming: 7 bases; J trimming: 2 bases; junction bases outside the gene matches: 9. Germline V gives CDR1 KGHDR, CDR2 SFDVKD. CDR3 protein: CATSLAPGGQETQYF. In nucleotides, the CDR3 is TGTGCCACCAGCCTCGCCCCGGGAGGACAAGAGACCCAGTACTTC.

The rearrangement links TRBV2 to TRBJ2-7; D unclear. CDR3 length: 14 residues. Germline assignment: CDR1 SNHLY and CDR2 FYNNEI. V dropped 3 bases and J dropped 8 bases, with 17 bases sitting between them. The CDR3 coding sequence is TGTGCCAGCAGTGAGTCCGGGTTCGCTTACCAGCAGTACTTC. It yields the protein CASSESGFAYQQYF. Variable domain in full (rest from reference TRBV2 and TRBJ2-7): EPEVTQTPSHQVTQMGQEVILRCVPISNHLYFYWYRQILGQKVEFLVSFYNNEISEKSEIFDDQFSVERPDGSNFTLKIRSTKLEDSAMYFCASSESGFAYQQYFGPGTRLTVT.

This clone has a single count. The V call is TRBV28, the J call TRBJ1-6, with TRBD1 matching over 11 bases. Germline V gene sequence: CDR1 MDHEN, CDR2 SYDVKM. The CDR3 is 15 residues long. V gave up 2 bases and J gave up 11 bases; unmatched junction bases: 5. The CDR3 region is CASSLPGQGAPPLHF. In DNA form, the CDR3 reads TGTGCCAGCAGTTTACCCGGACAGGGGGCCCCACCCCTCCACTTT.

This rearrangement joins TRBV5-4 to TRBJ1-6; a possible D gene is TRBD1 (5 bases). V shed 0 bases and J shed 9 bases, with 13 bases lying between them. There are 15 residues in the CDR3. From germline, CDR1 is SGHNT and CDR2 YYREEE (reference sequence). The CDR3 loop is CASSLEAGQSSPLHF. In nucleotides, the CDR3 is TGTGCCAGCAGCTTGGAGGCAGGGCAATCTTCACCCCTCCACTTT.

This clone was seen a single time. The chain joins TRBV10-3 to TRBJ2-7; 7 nucleotides align to TRBD2. Germline CDR1 is ENHRY and CDR2 is SYGVKD. The CDR3 has 16 residues. J was trimmed by 2 bases and V by 4 bases; bases with no gene match: 11. CDR3 sequence (DNA): TGTGCCATCAGTGCTGGGAGGGGCGGGGGTGCCTACGAGCAGTACTTC. Translation: CAISAGRGGGAYEQYF.

The chain couples TRBV5-4 to TRBJ2-5; D is possibly TRBD2 (6 bases). This CDR3 region has 15 residues. The germline V and J ends were trimmed by 4 bases and 2 bases, with 15 bases remaining between them. CDR1 is SGHNT and CDR2 is YYREEE in the germline V gene (reference sequence). The DNA of the CDR3 is TGTGCCAGCAGCCCTGGGGGGAGCCTACAAGAGACCCAGTACTTC. As protein: CASSPGGSLQETQYF.

The V and J genes are TRBV5-5 and TRBJ2-7; TRBD1 agrees at 8 bases. The CDR3 is 15 residues long. The V and J ends lost 2 bases and 3 bases, in that order; junction bases with no gene match: 7. CDR1 is SGHKS and CDR2 is YYEKEE in the germline V gene (reference sequence). CDR3 sequence: CASSLVPGQVYEQYF. CDR3 bases: TGTGCCAGCAGCTTAGTCCCGGGACAGGTCTACGAGCAGTACTTC.

The chain links TRBV9 to TRBJ2-2; 10 bases map to TRBD1. The V gene end was trimmed by 4 bases and the J gene end by 7 bases; junction bases not matched to a gene: 7. Germline CDR1 SGDLS, CDR2 YYNGEE. The CDR3 totals 15 residues. CDR3 in DNA: TGTGCCAGCAGCAGGCCCGGGACAGGGGTCGGGGAGCTGTTTTTT. It specifies CASSRPGTGVGELFF.

This chain connects TRBV6-5 to TRBJ1-1, with 7 bases aligning to TRBD1. Germline CDR1 is MNHEY and CDR2 is SVGAGI. V lost 4 bases and J lost 4; bases outside the gene matches: 12. The CDR3 totals 16 residues. The CDR3 region is CASSFRDSSTITEAFF. The CDR3 DNA follows: TGTGCCAGCAGTTTCCGGGACAGTTCTACGATCACTGAAGCTTTCTTT.

In the case of this clone: This same CDR3 is encoded by further DNA sequences in the sample. The rearrangement links TRBV12-3 or TRBV12-4 to TRBJ2-7; D perhaps matches TRBD1 (6 bases). This CDR3 spans 12 amino acids. Trimming shortened V by 6 bases and J by 4 bases, and 10 bases separated the two germline ends. The CDR3 loop reads CASSRDIYEQYF. Here the CDR3 DNA reads TGTGCCAGCAGCCGGGACATATACGAGCAGTACTTC.

The chain is built from TRBV5-8 and TRBJ1-3; possible D gene TRBD1, 6 bases. V was trimmed by 4 bases and J by 4 bases, leaving 18 bases between them. The CDR3 has 16 residues. Looked up from germline, CDR1 is SGHTS and CDR2 is YDEGEE. The CDR3 sequence is CASSPIPGGKGNTIYF. CDR3 DNA: TGTGCCAGCAGCCCAATCCCGGGGGGCAAGGGAAACACCATATATTTT.

In its sample, this clone was seen once. V is TRBV4-1 and J is TRBJ2-2; tentative D call: TRBD2 (6 bases). Deletions cut 6 bases from V and 1 base from J, with 9 bases between. Germline CDR1 MGHRA, CDR2 YSYEKL. The CDR3 has 14 amino acids. CDR3 sequence reads: CASRVGGNTGELFF. The CDR3 nucleotides read TGCGCCAGCAGAGTCGGGGGGAACACCGGGGAGCTGTTTTTT.

The chain joins TRBV3-1 (or the pseudogene TRBV3-2) to TRBJ1-2; the D is unclear. Trimming stripped 1 base from V and 8 bases from J, with 11 bases between. This CDR3 comprises 13 residues. Germline V gene sequence: CDR1 LGHDT, CDR2 YNNKEL (reference sequence). The CDR3 DNA is TGTGCCAGCAGCCAAGGAGGCGGTTGGGGCTACACCTTC. Its protein product is CASSQGGGWGYTF.